The sequence of this T cell receptor (beta chain) was determined in a study of T cells in Graves' hyperthyroidism and ophthalmopathy. Study-level findings and limits: Most thyroid clonotypes expanded above 0.001 appeared in blood too.

The CDR3 regions of TCR beta were amplified from RNA transcripts. HTBI primers drove first-round RT-PCR of the TCR CDR3. TCRdb recomputed calls from the multiplex PCR reads with MiXCR, one row per CDR3 protein. Among about 610,000 distinct CDR3 sequences listed, approximately 44% were seen once. The table lists this clonotype with many counts. Antigen unknown. Germline V gene lookup returns CDR1 LNHDA and CDR2 SQIVND (reference sequence). This CDR3 region has 14 residues. Trimming cost V 5 bases and J 6 bases; bases outside gene matches: 9. This clonotype was sampled from a woman under 30 with Graves' hyperthyroidism. Sample: peripheral blood or thyroid tissue (not recorded which). V is TRBV19 and J is TRBJ1-1; TRBD1 matches at 7 bases. The CDR3 DNA follows: TGTGCCAGTAGTGTACAGGGGAATTCGGCTGAAGCTTTCTTT. It is translated as CASSVQGNSAEAFF. The whole variable domain, remainder taken from reference TRBV19 and TRBJ1-1, is DGGITQSPKYLFRKEGQNVTLSCEQNLNHDAMYWYRQDPGQGLRLIYYSQIVNDFQKGDIAEGYSVSREKKESFPLTVTSAQKNPTAFYLCASSVQGNSAEAFFGQGTRLTVV.